The 27 T cell receptor beta chains in this list originate from one sample, sequenced in a study of T-cell memory formation after mild COVID-19. TCRdb passed the 5' RACE reads through MiXCR, listing each CDR3 protein once. The profile shows 190,000 or so distinct CDR3 sequences, about a fifth of them singletons. The specimen was PBMCs or a T cell subset sorted from them (not recorded which). The receptors stem from an adult woman who had mild COVID-19 (a few samples of this study predate the infection). Cell type and time point are not known.

This clonotype was counted between two and nine times. The chain links TRBV11-3 to TRBJ2-1; no clear D gene. This CDR3 region has 14 residues. The germline gives CDR1 SGHNT, CDR2 YENEEA. V dropped 1 base and J dropped 3 bases, with 7 bases sitting between them. CDR3 in amino acids: CASSLVPDYNEQFF. For the CDR3, the DNA is TGTGCCAGCAGCTTAGTCCCCGACTACAATGAGCAGTTCTTC.

There are a few counts of this clonotype. The rearrangement uses TRBV12-3 or TRBV12-4 and TRBJ1-2; TRBD1 matches 8 bases. This CDR3 region has 16 residues. Trimming at V came to 6 bases and at J to 6 bases, leaving 15 bases not matched to a gene. The DNA for the CDR3 is TGTGCCAGCAGCGGTACCCCTGATACAGGGGGAGATGGCTACACCTTC. Protein product: CASSGTPDTGGDGYTF.

V gene TRBV27 combines with J gene TRBJ2-7; 12 nucleotides match TRBD1. Germline lookup yields CDR1 MNHEY and CDR2 SMNVEV (reference sequence). The CDR3 has 15 amino acids. J lost 7 bases, V lost 2 bases, and 6 bases had no gene match. DNA for the CDR3: TGTGCCAGCAGTTTAAGGGGACAGGGGGCATGGGAGCAGTACTTC. Amino acids: CASSLRGQGAWEQYF.

This clonotype appeared a few times. The chain combines TRBV12-3 or TRBV12-4 with TRBJ2-2, with D perhaps given as TRBD1 or TRBD2 (7 bases each). This CDR3 contains 16 residues. V gave up 7 bases and J gave up 0 bases, with 15 bases separating them. The CDR3 reads CASNREGASNTGELFF. The DNA for the CDR3 is TGTGCCAGCAACAGGGAGGGGGCCTCGAACACCGGGGAGCTGTTTTTT.

This clonotype turned up a few times. The chain links TRBV21-1 to TRBJ2-7; no DNA check was done on the table's D call, TRBD2. TRBV21-1 is a pseudogene segment. This CDR3 has 16 residues. The DNA for the CDR3 is TGTGCCAGCAGCAAATCCCCGGGACTAGCTCTTTCCGAGCAGTACTTC. Encoded protein: CASSKSPGLALSEQYF.

The V gene is TRBV5-6, the J gene TRBJ2-4, with D unresolved. There are 14 residues in the CDR3. CDR1 and CDR2 (germline): SGHDT, YYEEEE. The V end was cut by 3 bases, the J end by 1 base, with 8 bases between. The CDR3 region has the DNA TGTGCCAGCAGCTCCTACTTTGCCAAAAACATTCAGTACTTC. This sequence encodes CASSSYFAKNIQYF.

This clonotype was observed a few times. The genes are TRBV4-3 and TRBJ2-7, with D maybe TRBD2 (6 bases). CDR3 length: 17 residues. CDR1 is LGHNA and CDR2 is YSLEER in the germline V gene. The V end was cut by 1 base, the J end by 0 bases, with 16 bases between. The CDR3 protein is CASSQVSTGAFSYEQYF. The CDR3 DNA reads as TGCGCCAGCAGCCAAGTATCCACGGGAGCGTTCTCCTACGAGCAGTACTTC.

The CDR3 nucleotides are TGTGCCAGCAGTTCCCAGCCGGGACTAGTCGGCACAGATACGCAGTATTTT. Its protein product is CASSSQPGLVGTDTQYF. The chain is built from TRBV27 and TRBJ2-3; TRBD2 matches 8 bases. The J segment lost 1 base and the V segment lost 4 bases, leaving 10 bases of the junction unmatched. The CDR3 spans 17 residues. Germline CDR1 MNHEY, CDR2 SMNVEV (reference sequence).

This clonotype has a handful of counts. This chain uses TRBV11-2 with TRBJ1-1; the D gene is possibly TRBD1 (5 bases). Trimming left V 0 bases short and J 0 bases short, with 11 bases between. This CDR3 spans 16 amino acids. Germline CDR1 reads SGHAT; CDR2 reads FQNNGV. The DNA of the CDR3 is TGTGCCAGCAGCTTAGATGGGGGGTGGATGAACACTGAAGCTTTCTTT. As protein: CASSLDGGWMNTEAFF.

This clonotype was seen many times. V gene TRBV18 combines with J gene TRBJ2-7; possibly TRBD1 or TRBD2 for D (5 bases each). V lost 3 bases to trimming and J lost 0 bases, with 12 bases between them. This CDR3 has 15 amino acids. Germline values: CDR1 KGHSH, CDR2 LQKENI. This CDR3 reads CASSPQPGSSYEQYF. The CDR3 nucleotides read TGTGCCAGCTCACCTCAACCAGGGAGCTCCTACGAGCAGTACTTC.

This clonotype was counted only a few times. The chain joins TRBV6-6 to TRBJ2-2; a weak D match, TRBD2 (7 bases). Germline CDR1 reads MNHNY; CDR2 reads SVGAGI (reference sequence). CDR3 size: 15 residues. Trimming cost V 6 bases and J 7 bases, with 18 bases left between them. CDR3 in DNA: TGTGCCAGCAGCCGAGCCGGGGGGCAGAGCGGGGAGCTGTTTTTT. Amino acid sequence: CASSRAGGQSGELFF.

This clonotype was seen only a few times. CDR3 DNA sequence: TGTGCCAGCAGCTCATCCCAAAGCAGGGCAGCCGACTACTCCAATGAGCAGTTCTTC. Translating gives CASSSSQSRAADYSNEQFF. The chain uses TRBV7-9 and TRBJ2-1; D may correspond to TRBD1 or TRBD2 (5 bases each). CDR3 length: 19 amino acids. V was trimmed by 4 bases and J by 6 bases, leaving 28 bases between them. From germline, CDR1 is SEHNR and CDR2 FQNEAQ (reference sequence).

The V gene is TRBV9, the J gene TRBJ1-2; a possible D gene is TRBD1 (5 bases). Trimming stripped 3 bases from V and 12 bases from J, with 18 bases between. Germline V gives CDR1 SGDLS, CDR2 YYNGEE. This CDR3 contains 13 residues. The CDR3 bases are TGTGCCAGCAGCGCCCAGGGTACCCCCTATCACACCTTC. Amino acids: CASSAQGTPYHTF.

This clonotype has more than one count but fewer than ten. The chain couples TRBV27 to TRBJ1-5; the D gene is possibly TRBD1 (5 bases). Per germline, CDR1 MNHEY and CDR2 SMNVEV (reference sequence). The CDR3 is 13 residues long. V lost 7 bases to trimming and J lost 9 bases, with 16 bases between them. Here the CDR3 reads CASTPVGGSPQHF. In nucleotides, the CDR3 is TGTGCCAGCACCCCGGTTGGGGGGTCGCCCCAGCATTTT.

This clonotype was observed a handful of times. The V call is TRBV12-3 or TRBV12-4, the J call TRBJ1-5; D is perhaps TRBD1 (5 bases). V was pared by 5 bases and J by 3 bases, with 14 bases between. The CDR3 is 15 amino acids. In DNA form, the CDR3 reads TGTGCCAGCAGTCCCCTCGGGGGGGACAATCAGCCCCAGCATTTT. Protein sequence: CASSPLGGDNQPQHF.

V and J are TRBV6-6 and TRBJ2-1; 7 bases align to TRBD2. The CDR3 runs 16 residues. Trimming cost V 5 bases and J 5 bases; bases outside gene matches: 12. Germline V gene data show CDR1 as MNHNY and CDR2 as SVGAGI (reference sequence). The chain's CDR3 is CASSIPGGIKDNEQFF. In nucleotides, the CDR3 is TGTGCCAGCAGTATACCCGGGGGGATTAAAGACAATGAGCAGTTCTTC.

This clonotype was found a few times. The gene calls are TRBV4-1 and TRBJ2-1; D not resolved. With 1 base removed from V and 9 bases from J, the gap between germline ends came to 7 bases. CDR3 length: 12 amino acids. CDR1 and CDR2 (germline): MGHRA, YSYEKL. The CDR3: CASSQGGVEQFF. The CDR3 bases are TGCGCCAGCAGCCAAGGGGGTGTTGAGCAGTTCTTC.

This clonotype was picked up many times. The chain employs TRBV12-3 or TRBV12-4 and TRBJ2-5; D call uncertain. V gave up 3 bases and J gave up 1 base, with 6 bases separating them. CDR3 length equals 13 residues. Here the CDR3 reads CASSLSSQETQYF. The CDR3 region has the DNA TGTGCCAGCAGTTTGTCTAGCCAAGAGACCCAGTACTTC.

The chain uses TRBV7-9 and TRBJ2-5, with TRBD1 matching over 9 bases. Unmatched junction bases numbered 11, after V lost 5 bases and J lost 1 base. The CDR3 sequence is 17 residues long. The germline V gene has CDR1 SEHNR and CDR2 FQNEAQ (reference sequence). CDR3 nucleotide sequence: TGTGCCAGCAGCAGACTAGACCGGGACAGGGCCCAAGAGACCCAGTACTTC. Protein sequence: CASSRLDRDRAQETQYF.

This clonotype was seen only a few times. The chain combines TRBV6-5 with TRBJ1-2; D is uncertain. The CDR3 sequence is 12 residues long. Germline CDR1 MNHEY, CDR2 SVGAGI. V dropped 2 bases and J dropped 12 bases, with 13 bases sitting between them. This chain's CDR3 is CASSYGPGLNTF. CDR3 bases: TGTGCCAGCAGTTACGGCCCGGGTTTGAACACCTTC.

This clonotype was counted ten times or more. The chain joins TRBV7-2 to TRBJ2-5; D is possibly TRBD1 (5 bases). This CDR3 has 13 residues. The V end was cut by 6 bases, the J end by 5 bases, with 13 bases between. From germline, CDR1 is SGHTA and CDR2 FQGNSA. The CDR3, as DNA: TGTGCCAGCAGTCAGGTGTCAGGGGAGACCCAGTACTTC. It is translated as CASSQVSGETQYF.

There are a few counts of this clonotype. The gene calls are TRBV27 and TRBJ2-5; D is unresolved. V lost 5 bases and J 5 bases, leaving 15 bases between the germline ends. Germline loops: CDR1 MNHEY, CDR2 SMNVEV (reference sequence). The CDR3 loop spans 14 amino acids. The CDR3 DNA is TGTGCCAGCAGTCCCTGGGCCCAGCCGGAGACCCAGTACTTC. As protein: CASSPWAQPETQYF.

The rearrangement uses TRBV27 and TRBJ2-7, with D maybe TRBD2 (6 bases). The CDR3 is 16 residues long. Per the germline V gene, CDR1 is MNHEY and CDR2 is SMNVEV (reference sequence). The V and J ends lost 7 bases and 0 bases respectively, with 19 bases between them. CDR3 in DNA: TGTGCCAGCACCCAACGGGGGTTCCCGAGCTCCTACGAGCAGTACTTC. It is translated as CASTQRGFPSSYEQYF.

This clonotype was found a few times. The J gene is TRBJ2-1, the V gene TRBV7-8, with 14 bases aligning to TRBD2. Germline V lookup: CDR1 SGHVS, CDR2 FQNEAQ. The CDR3 covers 19 residues. The junction had 19 bases not matched to a gene; V was cut back by 5 bases and J by 10 bases. CDR3 in amino acids: CASSPRLAGGMSNYGEQFF. The CDR3 DNA sequence: TGTGCCAGCAGCCCGAGACTAGCGGGGGGGATGTCGAACTACGGGGAGCAGTTCTTC.

The CDR3 region is CASSVPGTGLSYEQYF. CDR3 nucleotides: TGTGCCAGCAGCGTTCCCGGGACAGGTCTTTCCTACGAGCAGTACTTC. The gene calls are TRBV7-9 and TRBJ2-7; TRBD1 agrees at 8 bases. Per germline, CDR1 SEHNR and CDR2 FQNEAQ (reference sequence). The CDR3 is 16 residues long. The junction had 10 bases not matched to a gene; V was cut back by 5 bases and J by 1 base. The full variable domain, completed using reference TRBV7-9 and TRBJ2-7, is DTGVSQNPRHKITKRGQNVTFRCDPISEHNRLYWYRQTLGQGPEFLTYFQNEAQLEKSRLLSDRFSAERPKGSFSTLEIQRTEQGDSAMYLCASSVPGTGLSYEQYFGPGTRLTVT.

This clonotype occurred a few times. The chain is built from TRBV9 and TRBJ2-3; the match to TRBD2 covers 11 bases. Germline trimming cut 3 bases from V and 0 bases from J; bases unmatched to any gene: 3. Germline lookup yields CDR1 SGDLS and CDR2 YYNGEE. CDR3 size: 16 residues. CDR3 in DNA: TGTGCCAGCAGCGAAAGACTAGCGGGGAGCACAGATACGCAGTATTTT. Protein: CASSERLAGSTDTQYF.

This chain joins TRBV6-5 and TRBJ2-7; possible D gene TRBD1, 5 bases. V gave up 5 bases and J gave up 4 bases, with 15 bases separating them. Germline assignment: CDR1 MNHEY and CDR2 SVGAGI. This CDR3 comprises 14 residues. The CDR3 spells CASSKGVFTYEQYF. Written as DNA, the CDR3 is TGTGCCAGCAGTAAAGGGGTTTTCACGTACGAGCAGTACTTC.